Sequencing of this TCR beta chain was carried out in a study of monozygotic twins with cystic fibrosis. General study results and limits: In this small cohort, shared CDR3 numbers showed no association with age, concordance or disease severity. Monozygotic CF twin pairs shared significantly more nucleotide-identical clonotypes than unrelated CF individuals did. In 13 of 16 pairs, V gene usage was closest to the co-twin's.

A note on this clone: Its antigen remains unknown.

Here immunoSEQ multiplex PCR was the method, and the copy in TCRdb shows in-frame clones only, minus some. Seen here are tens of thousands of clones, roughly 96% observed once, and the top ten hold around 2.5%. Germline V gene sequence: CDR1 MDHEN, CDR2 SYDVKM. Between the trimmed V and J ends, which lost 6 bases and 2 bases, there was a span of 10 bases. This CDR3 has 14 amino acids. The chain combines TRBV28 with TRBJ2-2; a weak D match, TRBD1 (5 bases). The source of this sequence is a girl aged 2 to 10 with cystic fibrosis. Input material: blood. The CDR3 protein is CASSGHLNTGELFF. DNA for the CDR3: TGTGCCAGCAGCGGACACCTCAACACCGGGGAGCTGTTTTTT.